A selection of T cell receptor beta chains follows, all from one sample in a study of blood T cell repertoires in COVID-19. Sequencing was performed with immunoSEQ multiplex PCR; in TCRdb, only in-frame clones are kept and a portion is missing. The sample has about 280,000 clones; roughly 90% are singletons. Material for sequencing was peripheral blood. Receptors originate from a man younger than 35 with active or convalescent COVID-19. Both conserved end residues are trimmed from each CDR3. Each record gives: V gene, clone size, J gene, CDR3 protein. Clone sizes are given selectively: once, few, many, or a class where the clone is expanded.

v_call: TRBV7-6; clone_size: NA; j_call: TRBJ2-5; cdr3_aa: ASSSTGGSRETQY
v_call: TRBV6-5; clone_size: NA; j_call: TRBJ2-7; cdr3_aa: ASPIEGLASDEQY
v_call: TRBV6-9; clone_size: NA; j_call: TRBJ1-2; cdr3_aa: ASSYSGQGDYGYT
v_call: TRBV20-1; clone_size: NA; j_call: TRBJ1-2; cdr3_aa: SASWRQGIGGYT
v_call: TRBV27; clone_size: NA; j_call: TRBJ1-2; cdr3_aa: ASSPGQGYGYT
v_call: TRBV7-9; clone_size: once; j_call: TRBJ1-2; cdr3_aa: ASSLNEQEGIYGYT
v_call: TRBV9; clone_size: NA; j_call: TRBJ1-2; cdr3_aa: ASRSGTGDYGYT
v_call: TRBV10-1; clone_size: NA; j_call: TRBJ2-3; cdr3_aa: ASSGLRADTQY
v_call: TRBV7-9; clone_size: NA; j_call: TRBJ2-4; cdr3_aa: ASSLAGGAKNIQY
v_call: TRBV19; clone_size: NA; j_call: TRBJ2-3; cdr3_aa: ASSTPRSAGDGFRTDTQY
v_call: TRBV4-1; clone_size: NA; j_call: TRBJ1-6; cdr3_aa: ASSQAGQPYSPLH
v_call: TRBV4-2; clone_size: once; j_call: TRBJ1-2; cdr3_aa: ASSQSFTQGSGYT
v_call: TRBV18; clone_size: NA; j_call: TRBJ2-7; cdr3_aa: ASSPSAYEQY
v_call: TRBV6-6; clone_size: NA; j_call: TRBJ1-6; cdr3_aa: ASSYLRTGDRSPLH
v_call: TRBV12-3/TRBV12-4; clone_size: NA; j_call: TRBJ1-2; cdr3_aa: ASSFRSYGYT
v_call: TRBV27; clone_size: NA; j_call: TRBJ1-2; cdr3_aa: ASSLGPGSIDYGYT
v_call: TRBV4-1; clone_size: NA; j_call: TRBJ2-7; cdr3_aa: ASSHTGTMDFYEQY
v_call: TRBV27; clone_size: NA; j_call: TRBJ1-5; cdr3_aa: ASSLGQGHQPQH
v_call: TRBV20-1; clone_size: NA; j_call: TRBJ1-5; cdr3_aa: SASTGSNQPQH
v_call: TRBV2; clone_size: NA; j_call: TRBJ2-1; cdr3_aa: ASVSGEGNEQF
v_call: TRBV11-2; clone_size: NA; j_call: TRBJ2-7; cdr3_aa: ASSAGEYYEQY
v_call: TRBV19; clone_size: NA; j_call: TRBJ1-4; cdr3_aa: ASSYPSDSLNEKLF
v_call: TRBV9; clone_size: NA; j_call: TRBJ2-2; cdr3_aa: ASSVVTGDTGELF
v_call: TRBV19; clone_size: once; j_call: TRBJ2-3; cdr3_aa: ASSIPLGLRDTDTQY
v_call: TRBV20-1; clone_size: NA; j_call: TRBJ1-1; cdr3_aa: SAQVGPEAF
v_call: TRBV11-1; clone_size: NA; j_call: TRBJ1-2; cdr3_aa: ATSAGAYGYT
v_call: TRBV5-1; clone_size: NA; j_call: TRBJ1-1; cdr3_aa: ASISAGEAF
v_call: TRBV19; clone_size: NA; j_call: TRBJ2-1; cdr3_aa: ASSSRQGSYNEQF
v_call: TRBV7-2; clone_size: NA; j_call: TRBJ2-3; cdr3_aa: ASSLKGGRGLDTQY
v_call: TRBV10-3; clone_size: NA; j_call: TRBJ2-1; cdr3_aa: AISESAYNEQF
v_call: TRBV28; clone_size: NA; j_call: TRBJ1-2; cdr3_aa: ASSSGERNYGYT
v_call: TRBV9; clone_size: NA; j_call: TRBJ2-1; cdr3_aa: ASSSGSASGPYNEQF
v_call: TRBV6-6; clone_size: NA; j_call: TRBJ2-5; cdr3_aa: ASSFLQGGKETQY
v_call: TRBV4-1; clone_size: NA; j_call: TRBJ2-1; cdr3_aa: ASGGGSYNEQF
v_call: TRBV11-2; clone_size: NA; j_call: TRBJ2-7; cdr3_aa: ASSLPITGRGRFEQY
v_call: TRBV5-6; clone_size: NA; j_call: TRBJ2-3; cdr3_aa: ASSLPETDTQY
v_call: TRBV18; clone_size: NA; j_call: TRBJ2-5; cdr3_aa: ASSPRFEPGETQY
v_call: TRBV9; clone_size: NA; j_call: TRBJ1-5; cdr3_aa: ASSTYSGSQPQH
v_call: TRBV15; clone_size: NA; j_call: TRBJ1-4; cdr3_aa: ATSGTVATNEKLF
v_call: TRBV10-3; clone_size: NA; j_call: TRBJ2-3; cdr3_aa: AISQQGAPTDTQY
v_call: TRBV25-1; clone_size: few; j_call: TRBJ2-7; cdr3_aa: ASSATGDGQY
v_call: TRBV6-5; clone_size: NA; j_call: TRBJ1-1; cdr3_aa: ASRAGTTNTEAF
v_call: TRBV14; clone_size: NA; j_call: TRBJ1-1; cdr3_aa: ASSHPSVNTEAF
v_call: TRBV15; clone_size: NA; j_call: TRBJ2-5; cdr3_aa: ATSRPLGSLGAGTQY
v_call: TRBV10-2; clone_size: NA; j_call: TRBJ1-1; cdr3_aa: ASNDRGSEAF
v_call: TRBV4-3; clone_size: NA; j_call: TRBJ2-7; cdr3_aa: ASSPQRGGSAYEQY
v_call: TRBV13; clone_size: once; j_call: TRBJ1-1; cdr3_aa: ASSFEEAF
v_call: TRBV5-4; clone_size: NA; j_call: TRBJ1-4; cdr3_aa: ASSLAGGEKLF
v_call: TRBV6-2/TRBV6-3; clone_size: NA; j_call: TRBJ1-6; cdr3_aa: ASSYRGQGGSPLH
v_call: TRBV27; clone_size: once; j_call: TRBJ2-7; cdr3_aa: ASSKFDTLTSSYEQY
v_call: TRBV5-8; clone_size: NA; j_call: TRBJ2-5; cdr3_aa: ASSPWKLGGETQY
v_call: TRBV7-2; clone_size: NA; j_call: TRBJ2-1; cdr3_aa: ASSFSLAGGLINEQF
v_call: TRBV3-1/TRBV3-2; clone_size: NA; j_call: TRBJ2-1; cdr3_aa: ASSQGPSGLGNEQF
v_call: TRBV6-5; clone_size: NA; j_call: TRBJ1-2; cdr3_aa: ASSPSYSLGGYT
v_call: TRBV7-8; clone_size: NA; j_call: TRBJ2-5; cdr3_aa: ASSHRDSIQETQY
v_call: TRBV7-8; clone_size: NA; j_call: TRBJ2-5; cdr3_aa: ASSLLGQEETQY
v_call: TRBV7-8; clone_size: NA; j_call: TRBJ2-1; cdr3_aa: ASSPPARGNEQF
v_call: TRBV5-5; clone_size: NA; j_call: TRBJ1-2; cdr3_aa: ASSLDFSVLRGYT
v_call: TRBV11-2; clone_size: NA; j_call: TRBJ1-1; cdr3_aa: ASSIGQGWTEAF